This T cell receptor beta chain originates from a study of metastatic and nonmetastatic thyroid tumors. Study-level results: Malignant thyroid tumors reportedly had TCR beta diversity that was significantly higher than in benign nodules, in blood and tumor.

TCRdb re-processed the PCR reads through MiXCR. The table records about 33,000 clones, roughly a sixth of them present only once. Each patient came to thyroid surgery without any prior treatment (of any kind). CDR1 is SGHTA, CDR2 FQGNSA, per germline. The CDR3 has 15 amino acids. V was trimmed by 7 bases and J by 2 bases, leaving 17 bases between them. This clone was counted at least ten times. Antigen: not known. The V gene is TRBV7-2, the J gene TRBJ1-1; no clear D gene. This TCR was recovered from a male donor with papillary thyroid cancer or a benign thyroid nodule (not recorded which). Some clones in this sample may be carry-over from other donors' samples. The specimen sequenced was blood. CDR3 loop: CASNPSGSPNTEAFF. The CDR3 DNA sequence: TGTGCCAGCAACCCTTCTGGAAGTCCAAACACTGAAGCTTTCTTT.